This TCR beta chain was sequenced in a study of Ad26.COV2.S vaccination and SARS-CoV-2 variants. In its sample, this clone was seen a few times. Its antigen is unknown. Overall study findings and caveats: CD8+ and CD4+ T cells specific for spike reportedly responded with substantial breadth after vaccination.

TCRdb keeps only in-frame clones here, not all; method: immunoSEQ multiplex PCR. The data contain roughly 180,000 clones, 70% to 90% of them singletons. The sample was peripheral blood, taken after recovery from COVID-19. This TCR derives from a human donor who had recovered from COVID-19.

In nucleotides, the CDR3 is TGTGCCAGCAGCGTACAGACCGGGGAGCTGTTTTTT. It codes for CASSVQTGELFF. The chain joins TRBV9 to TRBJ2-2; D is uncertain. The CDR3 is made up of 12 amino acids. CDR1 is SGDLS and CDR2 is YYNGEE in the germline V gene. The V end was cut by 1 base, the J end by 5 bases, with 3 bases between.